The present T cell receptor (beta chain) was sequenced within a study of cytomegalovirus exposure and HLA in healthy donors. Background on the study: T cells numbering about 179 million yielded approximately 100 million unique TCR beta sequences in an earlier analysis.

Study results and caveats: Prior analysis indicated that the majority of TCR beta V segments exhibited productivity approximately 87% or approximately 30% of the time. A classifier reportedly called cytomegalovirus status with high sensitivity and specificity. A few chains tied to CMV proved CMV antigen-specific in vitro.

Primers: 60 Vbeta forward and 13 Jbeta reverse. Measured with immunoSEQ multiplex PCR; TCRdb has only the in-frame clones, and not every one. The sample has 130,000 or so clones, around four fifths seen once. Germline V gene lookup returns CDR1 PRHDT and CDR2 FYEKMQ (reference sequence). This CDR3 region has 15 residues. Unmatched junction bases numbered 3, after V lost 0 bases and J lost 5 bases. This clone was observed a single time. Its antigen is not identified. This clonotype was sampled from a man aged 25 to 40 in good health and CMV-seronegative. Sequencing was performed on PBMCs. V is TRBV13 and J is TRBJ2-1; 8 bases align to TRBD1. The CDR3 DNA is TGTGCCAGCAGCTTAGGCGGACAGGGTCACAATGAGCAGTTCTTC. It specifies CASSLGGQGHNEQFF.